The clone carrying this T cell receptor beta chain was seen a handful of times. What it binds is unknown. These data are taken from a study of shared clonotypes between healthy human individuals. Libraries were prepared by immunoSEQ multiplex PCR; TCRdb keeps only in-frame clonotypes and omits some of them. The top ten clones hold approximately 1.7% of a sample with millions of clones, about 92% of them seen once. The study's findings and limits: Owing to a small donor count, the genetic and exposure-history diversity represented was limited. In general, naive subsets displayed greater estimated richness than memory subsets did. Among donors, sharing of clonotypes was expected to be affected by sequencing depth. Across a handful of donors, naive CD4 shared around 5.3%, naive CD8 around 3.8%, memory CD4 roughly 2.4%, memory CD8 0.4%.

Naive CD8 cells, CD45RO-negative and positively selected for CCR7, excluded terminally differentiated effector memory CD45RA+ cells. This CDR3 is 15 amino acids long. Trimming stripped 5 bases from V and 4 bases from J, with 15 bases between. Germline V gene lookup returns CDR1 LNHNV and CDR2 YYDKDF (reference sequence). This rearrangement joins TRBV15 to TRBJ1-5; weak D call: TRBD1 (5 bases). Material for sequencing was naive CD8+ T cells from PBMCs. The sequence derives from a man in his late teens or twenties in good health. Some clones in this sample may be carry-over from other donors' samples. DNA for the CDR3: TGTGCCACCAGCCCGCGGACAAGAGGGAATCAGCCCCAGCATTTT. Translating gives CATSPRTRGNQPQHF.